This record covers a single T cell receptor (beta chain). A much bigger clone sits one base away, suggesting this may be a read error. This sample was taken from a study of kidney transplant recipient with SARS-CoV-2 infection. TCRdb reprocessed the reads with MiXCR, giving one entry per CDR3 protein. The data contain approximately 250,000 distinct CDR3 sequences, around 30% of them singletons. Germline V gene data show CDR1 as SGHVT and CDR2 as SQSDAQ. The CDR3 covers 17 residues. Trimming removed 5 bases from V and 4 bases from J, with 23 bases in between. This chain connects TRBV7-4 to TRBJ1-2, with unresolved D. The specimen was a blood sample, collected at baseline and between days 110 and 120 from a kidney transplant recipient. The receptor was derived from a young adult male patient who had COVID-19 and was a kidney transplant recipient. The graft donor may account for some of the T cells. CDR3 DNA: TGTGCCAGCAGCAAACGCTGTTCAGCTCGAAAGACCTATGGCTACACCTTC. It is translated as CASSKRCSARKTYGYTF.